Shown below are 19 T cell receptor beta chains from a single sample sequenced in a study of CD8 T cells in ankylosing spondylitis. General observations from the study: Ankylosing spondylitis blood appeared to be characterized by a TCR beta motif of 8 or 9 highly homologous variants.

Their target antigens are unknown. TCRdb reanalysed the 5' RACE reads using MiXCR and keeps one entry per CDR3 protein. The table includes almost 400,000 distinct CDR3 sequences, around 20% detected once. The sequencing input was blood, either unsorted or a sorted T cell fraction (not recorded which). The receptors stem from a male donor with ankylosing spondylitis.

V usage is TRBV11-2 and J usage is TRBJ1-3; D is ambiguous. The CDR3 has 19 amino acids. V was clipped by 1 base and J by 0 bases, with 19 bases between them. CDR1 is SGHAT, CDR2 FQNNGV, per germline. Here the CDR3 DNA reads TGTGCCAGCAGCTTAGTCCCCTTGGGTAGTTACCTCTCTGGAAACACCATATATTTT. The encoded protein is CASSLVPLGSYLSGNTIYF.

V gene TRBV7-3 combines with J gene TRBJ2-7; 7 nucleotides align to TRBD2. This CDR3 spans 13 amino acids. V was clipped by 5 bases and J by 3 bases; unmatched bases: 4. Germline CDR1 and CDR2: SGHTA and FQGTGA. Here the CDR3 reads CASSPREGYEQYF. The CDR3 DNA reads TGTGCCAGCAGCCCCAGGGAGGGCTACGAGCAGTACTTC.

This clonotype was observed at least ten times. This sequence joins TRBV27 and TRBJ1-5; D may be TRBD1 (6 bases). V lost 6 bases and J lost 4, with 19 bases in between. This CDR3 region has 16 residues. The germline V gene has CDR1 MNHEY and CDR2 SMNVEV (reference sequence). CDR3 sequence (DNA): TGTGCCAGCAGCCCTGTTATAGGGGGGCTGAATCAGCCCCAGCATTTT. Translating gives CASSPVIGGLNQPQHF.

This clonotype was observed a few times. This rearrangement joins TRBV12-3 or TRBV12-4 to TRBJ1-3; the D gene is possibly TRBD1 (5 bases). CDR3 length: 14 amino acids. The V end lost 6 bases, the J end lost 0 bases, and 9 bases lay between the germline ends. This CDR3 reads CASRDTSSGNTIYF. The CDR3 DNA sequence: TGTGCCAGCAGGGACACGAGCTCTGGAAACACCATATATTTT.

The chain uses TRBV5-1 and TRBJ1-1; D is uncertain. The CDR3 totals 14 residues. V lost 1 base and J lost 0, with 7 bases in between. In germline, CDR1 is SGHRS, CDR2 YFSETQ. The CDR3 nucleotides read TGCGCCAGCAGCTTGCAGATGATGAACACTGAAGCTTTCTTT. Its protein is CASSLQMMNTEAFF.

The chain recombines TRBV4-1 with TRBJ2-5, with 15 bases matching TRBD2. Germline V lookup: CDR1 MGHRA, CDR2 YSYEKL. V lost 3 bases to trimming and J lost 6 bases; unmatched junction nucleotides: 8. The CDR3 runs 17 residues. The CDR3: CASSHNTGTSGGKTQYF. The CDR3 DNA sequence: TGCGCCAGCAGCCATAATACCGGGACTAGCGGGGGGAAGACCCAGTACTTC.

CDR3 amino acids: CASSLGTGAVHEQYF. In DNA form, the CDR3 reads TGCGCCAGCAGCTTGGGGACAGGTGCAGTCCACGAGCAGTACTTC. The V call is TRBV5-1, the J call TRBJ2-7; the match to TRBD1 covers 7 bases. Germline trimming cut 0 bases from V and 5 bases from J; bases unmatched to any gene: 8. The CDR3 covers 15 residues. Germline lookup yields CDR1 SGHRS and CDR2 YFSETQ.

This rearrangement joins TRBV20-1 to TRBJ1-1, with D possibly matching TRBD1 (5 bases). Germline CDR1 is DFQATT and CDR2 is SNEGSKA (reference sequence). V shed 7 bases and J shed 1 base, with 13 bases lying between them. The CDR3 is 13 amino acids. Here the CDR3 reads CSGEGFTNTEAFF. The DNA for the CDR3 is TGCAGTGGGGAGGGGTTTACGAACACTGAAGCTTTCTTT.

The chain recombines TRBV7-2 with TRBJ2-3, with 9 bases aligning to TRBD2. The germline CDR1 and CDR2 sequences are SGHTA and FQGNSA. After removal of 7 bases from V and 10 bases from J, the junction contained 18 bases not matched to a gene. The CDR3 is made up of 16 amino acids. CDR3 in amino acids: CASTLLPGLAAGAQYF. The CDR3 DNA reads TGTGCCAGCACCCTACTACCGGGACTAGCAGCCGGGGCGCAGTATTTT.

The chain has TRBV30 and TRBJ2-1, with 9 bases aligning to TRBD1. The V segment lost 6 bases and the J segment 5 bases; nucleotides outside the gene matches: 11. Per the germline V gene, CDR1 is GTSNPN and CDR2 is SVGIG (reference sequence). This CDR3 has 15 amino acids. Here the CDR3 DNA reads TGTGCCTGCCAATTCCGGGACAGGGCCCACAATGAGCAGTTCTTC. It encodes CACQFRDRAHNEQFF.

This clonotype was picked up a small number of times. The CDR3 DNA is TGCAGTGCTAGAACGCTGGCAAGAGCTGAGCAGTTCTTC. Translating gives CSARTLARAEQFF. The V and J genes are TRBV20-1 and TRBJ2-1; D is unclear. With 2 bases removed from V and 9 bases from J, the gap between germline ends came to 14 bases. CDR1 DFQATT and CDR2 SNEGSKA come from the germline V gene (reference sequence). The CDR3 length is 13 residues.

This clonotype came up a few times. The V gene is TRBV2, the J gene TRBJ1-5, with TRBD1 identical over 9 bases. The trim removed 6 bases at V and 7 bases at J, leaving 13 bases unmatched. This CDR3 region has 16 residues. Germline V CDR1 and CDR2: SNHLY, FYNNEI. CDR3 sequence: CASSGLGQGIGQPQHF. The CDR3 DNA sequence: TGTGCCAGCAGCGGACTCGGACAGGGGATAGGCCAGCCCCAGCATTTT.

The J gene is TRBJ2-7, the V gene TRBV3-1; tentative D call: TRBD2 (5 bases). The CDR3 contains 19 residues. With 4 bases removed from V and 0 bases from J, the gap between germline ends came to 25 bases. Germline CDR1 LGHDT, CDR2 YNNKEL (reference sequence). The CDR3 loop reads CASSRFIGGGRTSSYEQYF. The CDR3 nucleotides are TGTGCCAGCAGCCGATTCATCGGCGGAGGCAGGACCAGCTCCTACGAGCAGTACTTC.

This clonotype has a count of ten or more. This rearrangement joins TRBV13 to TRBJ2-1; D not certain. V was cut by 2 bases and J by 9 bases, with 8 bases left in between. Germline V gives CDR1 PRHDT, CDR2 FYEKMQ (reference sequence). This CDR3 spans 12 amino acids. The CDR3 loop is CASSLPTSEQFF. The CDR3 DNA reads TGTGCCAGCAGCTTACCTACCTCTGAGCAGTTCTTC. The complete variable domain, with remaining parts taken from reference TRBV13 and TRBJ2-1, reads AAGVIQSPRHLIKEKRETATLKCYPIPRHDTVYWYQQGPGQDPQFLISFYEKMQSDKGSIPDRFSAQQFSDYHSELNMSSLELGDSALYFCASSLPTSEQFFGPGTRLTVL.

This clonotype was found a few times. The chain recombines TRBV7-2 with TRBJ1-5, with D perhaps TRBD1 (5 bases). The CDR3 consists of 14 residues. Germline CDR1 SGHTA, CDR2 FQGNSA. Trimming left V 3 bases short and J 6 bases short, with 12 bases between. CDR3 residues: CASSFRGAGQPQHF. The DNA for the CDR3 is TGTGCCAGCAGCTTTCGTGGGGCAGGTCAGCCCCAGCATTTT.

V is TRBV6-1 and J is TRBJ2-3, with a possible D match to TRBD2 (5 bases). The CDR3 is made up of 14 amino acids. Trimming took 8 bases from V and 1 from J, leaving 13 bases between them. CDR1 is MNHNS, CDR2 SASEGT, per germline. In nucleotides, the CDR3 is TGTGCCAGCGGGAGAGCGATAGGCACAGATACGCAGTATTTT. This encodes CASGRAIGTDTQYF.

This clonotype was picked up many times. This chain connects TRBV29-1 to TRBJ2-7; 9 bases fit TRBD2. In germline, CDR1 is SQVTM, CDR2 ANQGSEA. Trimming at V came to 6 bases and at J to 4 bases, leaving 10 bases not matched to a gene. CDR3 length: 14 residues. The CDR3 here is CSVQGLAGVYEQYF. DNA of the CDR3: TGCAGCGTACAGGGTTTAGCGGGAGTGTACGAGCAGTACTTC.

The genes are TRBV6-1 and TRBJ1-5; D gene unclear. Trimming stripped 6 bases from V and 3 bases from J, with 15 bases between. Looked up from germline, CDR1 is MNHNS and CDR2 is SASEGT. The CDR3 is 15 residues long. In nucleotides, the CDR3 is TGTGCCAGCAGGTTGGGTCAGGCAAACAATCAGCCCCAGCATTTT. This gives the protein CASRLGQANNQPQHF.

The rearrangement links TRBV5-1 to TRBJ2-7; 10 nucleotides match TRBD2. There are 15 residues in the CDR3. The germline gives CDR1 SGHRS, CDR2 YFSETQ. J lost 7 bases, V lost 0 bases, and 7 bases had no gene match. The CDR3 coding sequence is TGCGCCAGCAGCTTGGCAGCGGGAGGGCCGGGTGAGCAGTACTTC. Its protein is CASSLAAGGPGEQYF.